The entry below describes one T cell receptor beta chain. Only one count was recorded for this clone. Its antigen is unknown. No much larger clone exists at a distance of one base, and base qualities are not known. V has 4 bases trimmed and J has 0 bases trimmed; junction bases matching no gene number 6. The CDR3, from cysteine to phenylalanine, totals 16 residues. The CDR3 DNA has 48 bases and is translated from base 1. Reading the germline V gene (reference sequence) gives CDR1 LNHDA and CDR2 SQIVND. These data originate in a study of blood T cell repertoires in COVID-19 (TCRdb year 2020). A note on the overall study: The collaborator samples originated in the United States, Italy and Spain and spanned the acute and convalescent phases of COVID-19. Where available, HLA class I and class II types were taken from metadata supplied by the sample provider and were not determined by assay-based typing. Sample metadata almost always included a de-identified subject ID, COVID-19 status, age in years and sex. The repertoires were made available in a free public database intended to serve as a resource for research on the immune response to SARS-CoV-2. The prospective study material was composed of cDNA or gDNA derived from T cells, B-cell-depleted T cells, or PBMCs. Subjects who had been exposed to COVID-19, were actively infected with it, or had recovered from it provided the deeply sampled blood TCRbeta repertoires that made up the dataset. The samples were drawn from two sources: the first 160 participants of the ongoing ImmuneRACE study, and 1,200 or so subjects contributed by 6 global collaborators. Results the study describes overall, beyond this receptor: The quantity of clinical and demographic metadata differed by source and by participant and was supplied without curation.

The immunoSEQ Assay, a bias-controlled multiplex PCR, was used to amplify TCRbeta CDR3 regions from genomic DNA. Under the source paper's analysis protocol: Within the assay, amplification of reference gene primers was used to estimate how many nucleated cells each sample contained. To quantify the absolute abundance of each unique TCRbeta CDR3 rearrangement, sequence reads were collapsed and filtered. For each sample, productive Simpson clonality was calculated as the square root of Simpson's diversity index across productive rearrangements. As stored in TCRdb, this immuneACCESS dataset retains in-frame rearrangements with V and J assigned. A fraction of the clones does not appear; measured against another copy, unresolved V genes explain less than half of the discrepancy, and the remainder lacks a known reason. The V and J calls and clone size come from that table; D and trimming were worked out from the DNA. The sample table lists around 160,000 clones, 80% of them with a count of one. The ten largest clones add up to approximately 13% of the sample.

Whole blood was collected in K2EDTA tubes by collaborating institutions according to the institutions' own protocols. Collaborator samples were shipped for TCRbeta analysis as frozen whole blood, isolated PBMCs, or DNA extracted from either sample type. The rearranged chain carries TRBV19 and TRBJ1-5, with 7 central nucleotides matching TRBD1. Sample: peripheral blood. This TCR was sampled from a man in his sixties with active or convalescent COVID-19. Read as DNA, the sequence is TGTGCCAGTAGTACCATGACAGGGACTAGCAATCAGCCCCAGCATTTT. The resulting protein is CASSTMTGTSNQPQHF.